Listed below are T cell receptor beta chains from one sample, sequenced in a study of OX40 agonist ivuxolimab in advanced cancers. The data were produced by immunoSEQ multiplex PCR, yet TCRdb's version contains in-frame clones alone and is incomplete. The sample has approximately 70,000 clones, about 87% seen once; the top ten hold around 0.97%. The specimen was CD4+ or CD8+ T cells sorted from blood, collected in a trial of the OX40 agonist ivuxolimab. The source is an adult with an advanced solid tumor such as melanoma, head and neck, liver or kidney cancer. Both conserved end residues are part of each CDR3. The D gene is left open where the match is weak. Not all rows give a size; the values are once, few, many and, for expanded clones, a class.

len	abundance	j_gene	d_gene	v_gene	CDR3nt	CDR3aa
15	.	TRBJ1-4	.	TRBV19	TGTGCCAGTAGTACGATTGATTCAACTAATGAAAAACTGTTTTTT	CASSTIDSTNEKLFF
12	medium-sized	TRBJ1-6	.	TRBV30	TGTGCCTGGACCAAGCGGAATTCACCCCTCCACTTT	CAWTKRNSPLHF
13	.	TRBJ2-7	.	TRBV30	TGTGCCTGGAAACTTGTTATCGACGGCGAGCAGTACTTC	CAWKLVIDGEQYF
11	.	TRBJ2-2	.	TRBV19	TGTGCCAGTACCGCGAGGCGGGAGCTGTTTTTT	CASTARRELFF
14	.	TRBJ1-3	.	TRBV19	TGTGCCAGTAGGAGTCAGCACTCTGGAAACACCATATATTTT	CASRSQHSGNTIYF
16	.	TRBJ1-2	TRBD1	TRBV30	TGTGCCTGGAGTCCCCTATTAGGGGGCCGGGACTATGGCTACACCTTC	CAWSPLLGGRDYGYTF
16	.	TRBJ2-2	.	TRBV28	TGTGCCAGCAGTTTGGGTAGGGGGGCCGACACCGGGGAGCTGTTTTTT	CASSLGRGADTGELFF
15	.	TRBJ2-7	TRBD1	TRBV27	TGTGCCAGCTTTAACCCGGGACAGGGAAGGAACGAGCAGTACTTC	CASFNPGQGRNEQYF
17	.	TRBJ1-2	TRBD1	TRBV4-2	TGTGCCAGCAGCCAAGGCGGGACAGGATCCCTTATGGGTGGCTACACCTTC	CASSQGGTGSLMGGYTF
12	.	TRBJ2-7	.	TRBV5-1	TGCGCCAGCAGCCAATCTAGCATCGAGCAGTACTTC	CASSQSSIEQYF
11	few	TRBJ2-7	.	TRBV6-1	TGTGCGGTGGGGCGCATCCACGAGCAGTACTTC	CAVGRIHEQYF
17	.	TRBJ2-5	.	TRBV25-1	TGTGCCAGCAGTGAATCCAATTCGGCCCTCCGGTCGGAGACCCAGTACTTC	CASSESNSALRSETQYF
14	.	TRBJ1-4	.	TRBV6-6	TGTGCCAGCAGTTACCCTCTTAATAATGAAAAACTGTTTTTT	CASSYPLNNEKLFF
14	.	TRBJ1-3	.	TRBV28	TGTGCCATCGGGAGGGACGCCTCTGGAAACACCATATATTTT	CAIGRDASGNTIYF
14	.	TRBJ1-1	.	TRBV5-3	TGTGCCAGAAGGTCCCGGGGCATAAACACTGAAGCTTTCTTT	CARRSRGINTEAFF
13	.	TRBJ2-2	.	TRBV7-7	TGTGCTAGCTGCCCGGGGAACACCGGGGAGCTGTTTTTT	CASCPGNTGELFF
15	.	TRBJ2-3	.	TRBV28	TGTGCCAGCAGGTTTTGGGGCTCCACCCCAGATACGCAGTATTTT	CASRFWGSTPDTQYF
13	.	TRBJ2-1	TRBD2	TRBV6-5	TGTGCCAGCAGGGCTAGCGGGTACAATGAGCAGTTCTTC	CASRASGYNEQFF
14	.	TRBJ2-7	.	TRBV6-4	TGTGCCAGCGGACGTCCGCCCCCCTCCTACGAGCAGTACTTC	CASGRPPPSYEQYF
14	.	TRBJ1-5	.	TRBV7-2	TGTGCCAGCAGCTTAGTTGGGGTCAATCAGCCCCAGCATTTT	CASSLVGVNQPQHF
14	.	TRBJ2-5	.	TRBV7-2	TGTGCCAGCAGTCCGGCGGGCTCGCAAGAGACCCAGTACTTC	CASSPAGSQETQYF
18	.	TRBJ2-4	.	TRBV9	TGTGCCAGCAGCCCCGGCCGTGAGTGGGGGCCGGGGAAAAACATTCAGTACTTC	CASSPGREWGPGKNIQYF
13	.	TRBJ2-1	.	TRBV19	TGTGCCAGTGGTCCGTCGGGCTACAATGAGCAGTTCTTC	CASGPSGYNEQFF
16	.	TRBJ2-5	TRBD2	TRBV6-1	TGTGCCAGCAGTGAAGGACTAGCGGGGGGGGGAGAGACCCAGTACTTC	CASSEGLAGGGETQYF
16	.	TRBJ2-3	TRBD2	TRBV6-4	TGTGCCAGCAGTGGAGAGACTAGCGGAAGCACAGATACGCAGTATTTT	CASSGETSGSTDTQYF
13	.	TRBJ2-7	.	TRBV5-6	TGTGCCAGCAGCTCGACAGGACGCTACGAGCAGTACTTC	CASSSTGRYEQYF
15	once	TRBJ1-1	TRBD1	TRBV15	TGTGCCACCAGCACCCTAAGCGGGACAGCGCAAGAGGCTTTCTTT	CATSTLSGTAQEAFF
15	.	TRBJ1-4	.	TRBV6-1	TGTGCCAGCAGTGACCCCCAAGTGGTCGTTGAAAAACTGTTTTTT	CASSDPQVVVEKLFF
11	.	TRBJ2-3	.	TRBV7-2	TGTGCCAGCAGCTTAAGTGGTACGCAGTATTTT	CASSLSGTQYF
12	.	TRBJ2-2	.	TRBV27	TGTGCCAGCAGTTTAGTGCACGGGGAGCTGTTTTTT	CASSLVHGELFF
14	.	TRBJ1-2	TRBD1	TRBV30	TGTGCCTGGAGTAATGAAAGGACAGGGAACGGCTACACCTTC	CAWSNERTGNGYTF
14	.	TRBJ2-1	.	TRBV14	TGTGCCAGCAGTCCCATCCTAGGACCCAATGAGCAGTTCTTC	CASSPILGPNEQFF
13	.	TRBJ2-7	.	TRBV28	TGTGCCAGCGGGTTGGCGATCCACTACGAGCAGTACTTC	CASGLAIHYEQYF
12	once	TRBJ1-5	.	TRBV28	TGTGCATCCGACACCAGCAATCAGCCCCAGCATTTT	CASDTSNQPQHF
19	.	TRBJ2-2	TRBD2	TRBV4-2	TGTGCCAGCAGCCATGACAGGACTAGCGGGGGGAGGTACACCGGGGAGCTGTTTTTT	CASSHDRTSGGRYTGELFF
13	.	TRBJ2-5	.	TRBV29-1	TGCAGCGTGTGTAACAGGGTAGGAGAGACCCAGTACTTC	CSVCNRVGETQYF